Presented here are 9 T cell receptor beta chains from one specimen sequenced in a study of molecular identifiers for immune sequencing clone quantification. A single record per CDR3 protein comes from TCRdb applying MiXCR to the PCR reads. Of nearly 650,000 distinct CDR3 sequences in the sample, less than 30% were seen once. The sequencing sample was made of naive CD8+ T cells from blood, with Jurkat cell RNA spiked in. Described subset: FACS-sorted CD8+CD4-CCR7+CD45RA+ naive T cells. The receptors originated from a human donor in good health. Some libraries in this study had Jurkat cell RNA spiked in.

This clonotype was counted between two and nine times. This chain connects TRBV21-1 to TRBJ1-1; TRBD1, the table's D call, lacks a check against the DNA. TRBV21-1 is noted as a pseudogene. The CDR3 consists of 12 residues. The DNA of the CDR3 is TGTGCCAGCAGCAAAAGGGGCAGGAAGGCTTTCTTT. Translating it yields CASSKRGRKAFF.

This clonotype turned up a few times. V is TRBV19 and J is TRBJ2-3, with D perhaps TRBD1 (5 bases). The germline gives CDR1 LNHDA, CDR2 SQIVND (reference sequence). This CDR3 has 15 residues. Trimming took 3 bases from V and 0 from J, leaving 10 bases between them. The CDR3 DNA sequence: TGTGCCAGTAGTATGCAGGGAACTAGCACAGATACGCAGTATTTT. Its protein is CASSMQGTSTDTQYF.

Regarding this clonotype: Because the CDR3 is missing its conserved closing phenylalanine or tryptophan, this is likely a read error. V is TRBV12-3 or TRBV12-4 and J is TRBJ2-2; no firm D call. The CDR3 length is 12 residues. V lost 4 bases and J lost 6, with 6 bases in between. The CDR3: CASSWVAGELFL. The CDR3 nucleotides read TGTGCCAGCAGTTGGGTAGCCGGGGAGCTGTTTCTT.

The table lists this clonotype with many counts. This chain links TRBV13 with TRBJ2-5; D is uncertain. The CDR3 is made up of 15 amino acids. V was shortened by 0 bases and J by 1 base, with 9 bases between the two germline ends. Germline CDR1 and CDR2: PRHDT and FYEKMQ (reference sequence). Written as DNA, the CDR3 is TGTGCCAGCAGCTTAGGCGGCTTAACCCAAGAGACCCAGTACTTC. This sequence encodes CASSLGGLTQETQYF.

In this sample, this clonotype turned up once. This clone may be a read error of a much larger clone one base away. The rearrangement joins TRBV4-1 to TRBJ2-1; TRBD2 agrees at 16 bases. V was clipped by 6 bases and J by 9 bases; unmatched bases: 11. CDR1 MGHRA and CDR2 YSYEKL come from the germline V gene. The CDR3 is made up of 17 amino acids. CDR3 amino acids: CASSPKPGLAGGGEQFF. The CDR3, as DNA: TGCGCCAGCAGTCCCAAACCGGGACTAGCGGGGGGGGGTGAGCAGTTCTTC.

This clonotype was counted many times. The chain has TRBV7-6 and TRBJ2-6, with 8 bases that match TRBD1. Per the germline V gene, CDR1 is SGHVS and CDR2 is FNYEAQ. V lost 6 bases to trimming and J lost 2 bases; unmatched junction nucleotides: 6. The CDR3 is 16 residues long. The chain's CDR3 is CASSSQGATGANVLTF. The DNA of the CDR3 is TGTGCCAGCAGTTCCCAGGGGGCGACTGGGGCCAACGTCCTGACTTTC.

Ten or more counts support this clonotype. The chain is built from TRBV7-9 and TRBJ1-1, with D unresolved. The length of the CDR3 is 13 residues. Per germline, CDR1 SEHNR and CDR2 FQNEAQ (reference sequence). V lost 3 bases and J 1 base, leaving 6 bases between the germline ends. CDR3 protein: CASSFNPNTEAFF. The CDR3, as DNA: TGTGCCAGCAGCTTTAACCCGAACACTGAAGCTTTCTTT.

This clonotype was seen more than once but under ten times. One base away lies a much larger clone, so this may be a sequencing read error. The J gene is TRBJ1-1, the V gene TRBV7-9; 7 bases align to TRBD1. J gave up 1 base and V 1 base, and 3 bases lay outside the gene matches. Germline CDR1 reads SEHNR; CDR2 reads FQNEAQ (reference sequence). CDR3 length: 15 residues. CDR3: CASSLGGTENTEAFF. In nucleotides, the CDR3 is TGTGCCAGCAGCTTAGGCGGGACAGAGAACACTGAAGCTTTCTTT.

The gene calls are TRBV21-1 and TRBJ2-5; the D call in the table, TRBD1, was not verified against the DNA. TRBV21-1 is a pseudogene segment. The CDR3 is 15 residues long. The CDR3: CASSPVLRQNWTQYF. The DNA for the CDR3 is TGTGCCAGCAGCCCAGTCCTCCGACAGAATTGGACCCAGTACTTC.